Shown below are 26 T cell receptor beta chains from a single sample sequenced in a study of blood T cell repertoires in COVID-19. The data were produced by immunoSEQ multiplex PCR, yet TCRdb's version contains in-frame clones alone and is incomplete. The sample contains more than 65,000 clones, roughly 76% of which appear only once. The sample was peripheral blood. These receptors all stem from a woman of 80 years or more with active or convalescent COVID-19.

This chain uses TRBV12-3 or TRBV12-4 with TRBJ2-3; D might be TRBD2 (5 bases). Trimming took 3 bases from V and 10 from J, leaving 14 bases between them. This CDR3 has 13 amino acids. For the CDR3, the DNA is TGTGCCAGCAGTTTTAAGGTCGGGGTGGCGCAGTATTTT. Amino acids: CASSFKVGVAQYF.

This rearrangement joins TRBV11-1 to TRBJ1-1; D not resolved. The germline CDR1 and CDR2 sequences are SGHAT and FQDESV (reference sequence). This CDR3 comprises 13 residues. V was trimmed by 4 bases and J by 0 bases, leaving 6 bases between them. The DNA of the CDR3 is TGTGCCAGCAGCTCCACAGTGAACACTGAAGCTTTCTTT. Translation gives CASSSTVNTEAFF.

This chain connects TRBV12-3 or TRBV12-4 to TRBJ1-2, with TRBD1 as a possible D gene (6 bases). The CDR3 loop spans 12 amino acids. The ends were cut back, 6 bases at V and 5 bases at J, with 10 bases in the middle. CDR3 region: CASSPTGYGYTF. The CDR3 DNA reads TGTGCCAGCAGCCCCACAGGGTATGGCTACACCTTC.

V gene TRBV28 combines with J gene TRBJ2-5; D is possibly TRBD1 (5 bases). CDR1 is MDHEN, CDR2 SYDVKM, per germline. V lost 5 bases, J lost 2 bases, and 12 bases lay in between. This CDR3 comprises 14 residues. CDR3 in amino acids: CASSRQLSQETQYF. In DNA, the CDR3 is TGTGCCAGCAGTCGACAGCTTAGTCAAGAGACCCAGTACTTC. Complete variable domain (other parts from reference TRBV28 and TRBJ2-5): DVKVTQSSRYLVKRTGEKVFLECVQDMDHENMFWYRQDPGLGLRLIYFSYDVKMKEKGDIPEGYSVSREKKERFSLILESASTNQTSMYLCASSRQLSQETQYFGPGTRLLVL.

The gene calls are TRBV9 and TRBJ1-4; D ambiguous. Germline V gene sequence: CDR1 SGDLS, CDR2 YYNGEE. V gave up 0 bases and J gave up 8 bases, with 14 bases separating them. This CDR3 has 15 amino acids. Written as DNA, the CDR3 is TGTGCCAGCAGCGTAGGAGGACGGCGGGCCGAAAAACTGTTTTTT. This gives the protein CASSVGGRRAEKLFF.

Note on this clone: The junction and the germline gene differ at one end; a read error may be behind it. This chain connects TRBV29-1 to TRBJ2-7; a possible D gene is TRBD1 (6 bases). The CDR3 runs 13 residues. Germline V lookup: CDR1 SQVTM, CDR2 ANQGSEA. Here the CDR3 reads CSVRAIHPGVESF. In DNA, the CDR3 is TGCAGCGTTCGGGCAATTCATCCAGGGGTTGAGTCCTTC.

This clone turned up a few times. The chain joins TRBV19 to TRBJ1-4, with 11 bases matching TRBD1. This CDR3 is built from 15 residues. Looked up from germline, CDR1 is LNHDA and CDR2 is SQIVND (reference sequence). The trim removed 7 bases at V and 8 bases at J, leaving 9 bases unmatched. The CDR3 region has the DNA TGTGCCAGTAAGACCAGGGGACAGGGGGGCGAAAAACTGTTTTTT. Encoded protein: CASKTRGQGGEKLFF.

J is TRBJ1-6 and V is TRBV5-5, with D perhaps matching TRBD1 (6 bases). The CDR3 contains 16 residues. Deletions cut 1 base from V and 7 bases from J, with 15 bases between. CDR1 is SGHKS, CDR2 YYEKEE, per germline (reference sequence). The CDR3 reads CASSLTGTWENSPLHF. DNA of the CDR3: TGTGCCAGCAGCTTGACCGGGACATGGGAAAATTCACCCCTCCACTTT. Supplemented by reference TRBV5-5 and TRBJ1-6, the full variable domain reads DAGVTQSPTHLIKTRGQQVTLRCSPISGHKSVSWYQQVLGQGPQFIFQYYEKEERGRGNFPDRFSARQFPNYSSELNVNALLLGDSALYLCASSLTGTWENSPLHFGNGTRLTVT.

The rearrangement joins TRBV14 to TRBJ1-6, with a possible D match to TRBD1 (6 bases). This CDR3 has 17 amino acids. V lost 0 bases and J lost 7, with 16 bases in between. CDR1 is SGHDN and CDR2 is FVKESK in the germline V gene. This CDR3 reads CASSQDGPGAGNSPLHF. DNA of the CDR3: TGTGCCAGCAGCCAAGATGGGCCAGGGGCAGGGAATTCACCCCTCCACTTT.

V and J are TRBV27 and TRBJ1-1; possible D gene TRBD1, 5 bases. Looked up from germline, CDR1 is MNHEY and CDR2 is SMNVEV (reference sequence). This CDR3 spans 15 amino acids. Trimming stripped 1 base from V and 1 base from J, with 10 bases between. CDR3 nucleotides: TGTGCCAGCAGTTTATTCGGGGGTCGGAACACTGAAGCTTTCTTT. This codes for CASSLFGGRNTEAFF.

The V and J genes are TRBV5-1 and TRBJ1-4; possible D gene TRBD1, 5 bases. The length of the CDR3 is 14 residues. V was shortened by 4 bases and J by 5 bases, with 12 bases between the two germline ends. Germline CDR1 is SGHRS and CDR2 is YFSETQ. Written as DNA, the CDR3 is TGCGCCAGCAGCCTGGGGCAACTAAATGAAAAACTGTTTTTT. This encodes CASSLGQLNEKLFF.

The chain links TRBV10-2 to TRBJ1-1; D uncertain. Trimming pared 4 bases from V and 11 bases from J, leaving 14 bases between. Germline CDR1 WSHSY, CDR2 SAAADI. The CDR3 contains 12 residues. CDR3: CASSGSPRYAFF. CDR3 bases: TGCGCCAGCAGTGGTTCTCCTCGGTACGCTTTCTTT.

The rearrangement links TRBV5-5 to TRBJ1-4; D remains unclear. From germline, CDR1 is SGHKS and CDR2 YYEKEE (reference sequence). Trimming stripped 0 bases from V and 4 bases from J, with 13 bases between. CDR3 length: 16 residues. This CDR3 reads CASSLGEVDYNEKLFF. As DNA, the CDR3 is TGTGCCAGCAGCTTGGGGGAGGTGGACTATAATGAAAAACTGTTTTTT.

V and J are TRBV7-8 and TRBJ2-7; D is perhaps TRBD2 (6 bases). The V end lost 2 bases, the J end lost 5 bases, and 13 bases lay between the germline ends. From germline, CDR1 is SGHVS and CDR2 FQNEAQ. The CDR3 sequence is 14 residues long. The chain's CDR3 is CASSLPRRGHEQYF. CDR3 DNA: TGTGCCAGCAGCTTACCAAGGAGGGGCCACGAGCAGTACTTC.

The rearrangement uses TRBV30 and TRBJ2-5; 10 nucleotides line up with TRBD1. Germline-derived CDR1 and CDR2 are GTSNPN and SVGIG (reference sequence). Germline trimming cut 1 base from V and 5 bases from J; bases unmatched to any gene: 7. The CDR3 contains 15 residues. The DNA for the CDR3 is TGTGCCTGGAGTGCCGACAGGGGGCAACGGGAGACCCAGTACTTC. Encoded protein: CAWSADRGQRETQYF.

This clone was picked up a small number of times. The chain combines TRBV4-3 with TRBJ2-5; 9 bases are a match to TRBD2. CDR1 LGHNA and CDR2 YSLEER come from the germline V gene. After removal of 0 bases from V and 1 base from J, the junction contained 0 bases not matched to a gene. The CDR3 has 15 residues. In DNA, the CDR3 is TGCGCCAGCAGCCAAGAGCGGGGGGGCCAAGAGACCCAGTACTTC. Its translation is CASSQERGGQETQYF.

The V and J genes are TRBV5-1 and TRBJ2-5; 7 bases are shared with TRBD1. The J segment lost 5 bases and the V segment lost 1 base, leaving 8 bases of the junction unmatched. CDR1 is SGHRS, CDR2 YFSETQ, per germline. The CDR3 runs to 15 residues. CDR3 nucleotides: TGCGCCAGCAGCTTGCTCCGGACAGGTTCCGAGACCCAGTACTTC. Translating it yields CASSLLRTGSETQYF. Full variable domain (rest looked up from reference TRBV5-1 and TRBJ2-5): KAGVTQTPRYLIKTRGQQVTLSCSPISGHRSVSWYQQTPGQGLQFLFEYFSETQRNKGNFPGRFSGRQFSNSRSEMNVSTLELGDSALYLCASSLLRTGSETQYFGPGTRLLVL.

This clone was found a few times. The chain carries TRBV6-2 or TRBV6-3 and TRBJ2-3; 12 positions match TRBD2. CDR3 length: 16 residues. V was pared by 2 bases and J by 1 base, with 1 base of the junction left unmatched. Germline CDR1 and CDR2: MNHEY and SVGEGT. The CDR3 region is CASSYRTSGGTDTQYF. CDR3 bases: TGTGCCAGCAGTTACCGGACTAGCGGGGGCACAGATACGCAGTATTTT.

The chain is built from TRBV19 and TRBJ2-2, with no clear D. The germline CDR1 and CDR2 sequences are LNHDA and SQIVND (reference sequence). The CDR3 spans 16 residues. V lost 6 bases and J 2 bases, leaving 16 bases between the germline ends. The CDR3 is CASSPPVLINTGELFF. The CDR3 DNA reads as TGTGCCAGTAGCCCCCCGGTCCTCATTAACACCGGGGAGCTGTTTTTT.

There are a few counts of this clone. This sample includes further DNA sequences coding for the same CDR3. CDR3 sequence reads: CASSITGNTEAFF. DNA of the CDR3: TGTGCCAGTAGCATAACAGGGAACACTGAAGCTTTCTTT. The chain links TRBV19 to TRBJ1-1, with TRBD1 as a possible D gene (5 bases). Trimming removed 6 bases at V and 1 base at J, with 9 bases between. The germline V gene encodes CDR1 LNHDA and CDR2 SQIVND (reference sequence). The CDR3 contains 13 residues.

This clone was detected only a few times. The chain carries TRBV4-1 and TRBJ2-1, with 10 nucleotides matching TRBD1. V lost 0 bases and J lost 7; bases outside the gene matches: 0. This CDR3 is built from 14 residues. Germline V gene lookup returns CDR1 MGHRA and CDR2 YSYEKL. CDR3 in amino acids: CASSQEDRGNEQFF. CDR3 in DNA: TGCGCCAGCAGCCAAGAGGACAGGGGGAATGAGCAGTTCTTC.

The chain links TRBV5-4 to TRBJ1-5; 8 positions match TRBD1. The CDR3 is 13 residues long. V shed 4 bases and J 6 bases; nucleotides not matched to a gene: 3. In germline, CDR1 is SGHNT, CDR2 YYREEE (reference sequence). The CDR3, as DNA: TGTGCCAGCAGCGACACAGGGGGTCAGCCCCAGCATTTT. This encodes CASSDTGGQPQHF. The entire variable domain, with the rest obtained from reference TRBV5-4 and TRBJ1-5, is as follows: ETGVTQSPTHLIKTRGQQVTLRCSSQSGHNTVSWYQQALGQGPQFIFQYYREEENGRGNFPPRFSGLQFPNYSSELNVNALELDDSALYLCASSDTGGQPQHFGDGTRLSIL.

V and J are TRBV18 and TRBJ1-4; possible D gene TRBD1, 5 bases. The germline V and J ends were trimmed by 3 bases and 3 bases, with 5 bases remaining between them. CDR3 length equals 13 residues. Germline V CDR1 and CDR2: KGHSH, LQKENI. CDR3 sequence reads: CASSPTANEKLFF. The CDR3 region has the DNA TGTGCCAGCTCACCGACAGCTAATGAAAAACTGTTTTTT.

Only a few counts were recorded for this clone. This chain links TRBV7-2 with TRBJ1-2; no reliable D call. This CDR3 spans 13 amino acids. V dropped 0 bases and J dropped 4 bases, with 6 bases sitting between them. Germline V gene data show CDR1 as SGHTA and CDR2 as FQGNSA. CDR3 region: CASSLASGYGYTF. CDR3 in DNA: TGTGCCAGCAGCTTAGCCTCGGGCTATGGCTACACCTTC.

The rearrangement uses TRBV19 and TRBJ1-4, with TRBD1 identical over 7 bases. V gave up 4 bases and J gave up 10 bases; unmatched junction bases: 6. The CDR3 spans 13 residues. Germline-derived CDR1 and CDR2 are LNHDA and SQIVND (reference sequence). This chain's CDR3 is CASSTRQGRKLFF. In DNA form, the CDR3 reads TGTGCCAGTAGTACCCGACAGGGCCGAAAACTGTTTTTT.

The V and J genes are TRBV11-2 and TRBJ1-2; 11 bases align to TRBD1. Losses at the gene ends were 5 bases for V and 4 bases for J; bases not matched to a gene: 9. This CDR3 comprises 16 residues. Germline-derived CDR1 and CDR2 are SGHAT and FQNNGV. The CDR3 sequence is CASSPITGTGGYGYTF. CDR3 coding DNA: TGTGCCAGCAGCCCCATAACCGGGACAGGGGGCTATGGCTACACCTTC.